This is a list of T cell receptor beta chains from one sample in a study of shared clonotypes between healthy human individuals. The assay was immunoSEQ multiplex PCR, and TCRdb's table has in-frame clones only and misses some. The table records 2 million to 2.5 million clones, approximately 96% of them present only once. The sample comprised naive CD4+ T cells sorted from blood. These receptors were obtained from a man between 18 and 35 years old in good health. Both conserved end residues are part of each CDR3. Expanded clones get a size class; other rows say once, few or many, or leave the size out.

CASNLGTAQETQYF,TRBV19,-
CASSLVSPRGTETQYF,TRBV7-6,-
CASSFQGRAGNTIYF,TRBV7-8,-
CASSGAVRGHEQYF,TRBV2,once
CASSTQGGLSSPLHF,TRBV7-2,-
CASSLAESNNSPLHF,TRBV5-1,-
CASSGLAGVETQYF,TRBV19,once
CASSQTGNYGYTF,TRBV4-3,-
CASSALAGGMNEQFF,TRBV19,-
CASSLGGNEKLFF,TRBV11-2,-
CASSPGQGSYNSPLHF,TRBV9,-
CASSPGTVSYEQYF,TRBV5-1,-
CASSLGPRETQYF,TRBV11-3,-
CASSLQNTEAFF,TRBV7-7,-
CASSHTDSGNEKLFF,TRBV5-4,-
CASSLDPVYGYTF,TRBV5-1,-
CSVSVGRTEKLFF,TRBV29-1,once
CASSPGGGTSSYNEQFF,TRBV11-3,-
CASSSGQGGDEKLFF,TRBV7-9,-
CASSIRTSPPGELFF,TRBV9,-
CASSPSIGDYEQYF,TRBV5-6,-
CASRGTSGIDSTDTQYF,TRBV2,-
CSARGRDTQYF,TRBV20-1,-
CAWSPIRDIWGTGELFF,TRBV30,-
CASSAGGRSPLHF,TRBV9,-
CASSSEGSYNSPLHF,TRBV7-2,once
CASSPGLNQPQHF,TRBV18,-
CASSPLGQADTQYF,TRBV18,-
CASALTVTNEQFF,TRBV25-1,-
CASRGPVDSGNTIYF,TRBV28,-
CASTHTLQHAYGYTF,TRBV6-6,-
CASSLALDRAYNSPLHF,TRBV7-9,-
CASSPPAGGVNEKLFF,TRBV18,once
CASSPVGVQETQYF,TRBV18,-
CASSLRSTGELFF,TRBV27,-
CASSSPYEQYF,TRBV28,-
CASSLASGTYNEQFF,TRBV7-9,-
CASGDNGRGYTF,TRBV2,-
CASSARINYGYTF,TRBV19,-
CAWSVDIMNTEAFF,TRBV30,-
CASSFPGGQNSPLHF,TRBV7-2,-
CASSPDPSTRGQYF,TRBV13,-
CASRHGLNTEAFF,TRBV10-1,-
CASSEFGGLETQYF,TRBV6-1,-
CASSLVGDGYTF,TRBV5-1,-
CASSWGDRSTDTQYF,TRBV5-6,-
CASREARAAGNQPQHF,TRBV27,-
CAWTGQPNEKLFF,TRBV30,-
CASSLDEAVNSPLHF,TRBV7-2,-
CASSVGQGDSPLHF,TRBV7-8,-
CASSRDQANTGELFF,TRBV5-1,-
CASTNQGANTGELFF,TRBV6-1,-
CAWMGGLTSSYNSPLHF,TRBV30,-
CASSSGANSPLHF,TRBV5-5,once
CASSVAQGGPGELFF,TRBV9,-
CASSLITGSSYNSPLHF,TRBV5-5,-
CASSLQVTGELFF,TRBV5-1,-
CASRPSGNPYEQYF,TRBV27,once
CAMGRGVSTDTQYF,TRBV2,-